One and the same sample provided the 32 T cell receptor beta chains below, sequenced in a study of neurological immune-mediated disorders. Each CDR3 protein gets one entry after TCRdb re-called the 5' RACE reads with MiXCR. The table includes approximately 74,000 distinct CDR3 sequences, around 5.5% detected once. The sequencing sample was made of PBMCs. These receptors all come from a young man with multiple sclerosis.

This clonotype has just a few counts. The chain joins TRBV6-2 or TRBV6-3 to TRBJ1-6, with TRBD1 matching 9 bases. The CDR3 consists of 17 residues. V gave up 2 bases and J gave up 7 bases; unmatched junction bases: 9. Germline values: CDR1 MNHEY, CDR2 SVGEGT. Here the CDR3 DNA reads TGTGCCAGCAGTTACCTCGACAGGGGGTGGGGGAATTCACCCCTCCACTTT. Encoded protein: CASSYLDRGWGNSPLHF.

This clonotype has a count of ten or more. The chain is built from TRBV24-1 and TRBJ2-5; 14 positions match TRBD2. CDR1 and CDR2 from the germline V gene are KGHDR and SFDVKD. The CDR3 has 17 amino acids. Germline trimming cut 5 bases from V and 4 bases from J; bases unmatched to any gene: 8. CDR3 region: CATSAPGLAGDGETQYF. DNA of the CDR3: TGTGCCACCAGTGCCCCGGGACTAGCGGGAGATGGAGAGACCCAGTACTTC.

This clonotype was detected many times. This chain connects TRBV11-1 to TRBJ2-7; 7 nucleotides match TRBD1. This CDR3 has 15 residues. Germline CDR1 reads SGHAT; CDR2 reads FQDESV (reference sequence). The junction had 5 bases not matched to a gene; V was cut back by 0 bases and J by 3 bases. CDR3 amino acids: CASSLAAGTVYEQYF. DNA for the CDR3: TGTGCCAGCAGCTTAGCTGCCGGGACAGTCTACGAGCAGTACTTC.

This clonotype has a count of ten or more. The genes are TRBV20-1 and TRBJ1-2; tentative D call: TRBD1 (6 bases). The germline V gene encodes CDR1 DFQATT and CDR2 SNEGSKA (reference sequence). The CDR3 has 14 amino acids. The ends were cut back, 6 bases at V and 5 bases at J, with 19 bases in the middle. This CDR3 reads CSAQHEGGGYGYTF. The CDR3 nucleotides read TGCAGTGCCCAGCACGAGGGGGGCGGATATGGCTACACCTTC.

This clonotype was seen ten or more times. The chain links TRBV20-1 to TRBJ1-2; unclear D gene. The V gene lost 6 bases and the J gene lost 5 bases, with 13 bases spanning the gap. Germline lookup yields CDR1 DFQATT and CDR2 SNEGSKA (reference sequence). This CDR3 is 12 amino acids long. Here the CDR3 reads CSARRAGYGYTF. In DNA form, the CDR3 reads TGCAGTGCGAGGAGAGCGGGGTATGGCTACACCTTC.

This clonotype was found a few times. One end of the junction does not line up with germline, which may come from a read error. The chain uses TRBV6-5 and TRBJ1-5; 7 positions match TRBD1. CDR3 length: 14 residues. Germline values: CDR1 MNHEY, CDR2 SVGAGI. The CDR3 bases are TGTGCCAGCAGCTCTGACAGGGTGAATCAGCCCCAGAATTTT. It codes for CASSSDRVNQPQNF.

This clonotype has a count of ten or more. V is TRBV3-1 and J is TRBJ2-7, with D unresolved. Germline CDR1 is LGHDT and CDR2 is YNNKEL (reference sequence). The ends were cut back, 6 bases at V and 7 bases at J, with 13 bases in the middle. The CDR3 loop spans 12 amino acids. The CDR3 DNA reads TGTGCCAGCAGTCGCACCGTTGAGGAGCAGTACTTC. Encoded protein: CASSRTVEEQYF.

At least ten counts were recorded for this clonotype. This chain uses TRBV12-3 or TRBV12-4 with TRBJ2-1; D gene uncertain. CDR3 length: 15 residues. V was pared by 3 bases and J by 3 bases, with 12 bases between. In DNA form, the CDR3 reads TGTGCCAGCAGTTTTGACGGGTTAGTCTACAATGAGCAGTTCTTC. It specifies CASSFDGLVYNEQFF.

This clonotype was picked up many times. The CDR3, as DNA: TGTGCCAGCAGTTTCCGGGACGGCTACGAGCAGTACTTC. It is translated as CASSFRDGYEQYF. The J gene is TRBJ2-7, the V gene TRBV12-3 or TRBV12-4; D possibly matches TRBD1 or TRBD2 (5 bases each). Trimming took off 3 bases at V and 3 bases at J, with 9 bases between the two ends. The CDR3 covers 13 residues.

This clonotype came up many times. The V gene is TRBV7-8, the J gene TRBJ2-1; maybe TRBD1 (5 bases). Germline values: CDR1 SGHVS, CDR2 FQNEAQ. With 5 bases removed from V and 4 bases from J, the gap between germline ends came to 9 bases. The length of the CDR3 is 13 residues. The CDR3 here is CASSKTEYNEQFF. The CDR3 nucleotides are TGTGCCAGCAGCAAGACAGAGTACAATGAGCAGTTCTTC.

This clonotype has a count of ten or more. The rearrangement links TRBV2 to TRBJ2-7; TRBD2 might be the D (5 bases). The CDR3 is made up of 14 amino acids. CDR1 and CDR2 (germline): SNHLY, FYNNEI. Trimming cost V 4 bases and J 2 bases, with 12 bases left between them. The CDR3 coding sequence is TGTGCCAGCAGTGGGTCTGGACTCACCTACGAGCAGTACTTC. This encodes CASSGSGLTYEQYF. Looking up the rest from reference TRBV2 and TRBJ2-7 gives the full variable domain: EPEVTQTPSHQVTQMGQEVILRCVPISNHLYFYWYRQILGQKVEFLVSFYNNEISEKSEIFDDQFSVERPDGSNFTLKIRSTKLEDSAMYFCASSGSGLTYEQYFGPGTRLTVT.

The sample holds many counts of this clonotype. In DNA, the CDR3 is TGTGCCAGCAGTGACCGGGACAGGGGTAACGAGCAGTACTTC. Its protein is CASSDRDRGNEQYF. V is TRBV27 and J is TRBJ2-7; 10 bases align to TRBD1. V lost 5 bases to trimming and J lost 5 bases; unmatched junction nucleotides: 6. CDR3 length: 14 residues. CDR1 is MNHEY and CDR2 is SMNVEV in the germline V gene (reference sequence).

This clonotype was counted at least ten times. The chain employs TRBV10-3 and TRBJ1-1, with no clear D. Looked up from germline, CDR1 is ENHRY and CDR2 is SYGVKD. V lost 4 bases to trimming and J lost 1 base, with 7 bases between them. The CDR3 is 13 residues long. CDR3 bases: TGTGCCATCAGTGCGGACGGGAACACTGAAGCTTTCTTT. This sequence encodes CAISADGNTEAFF.

In regard to this clonotype: Here the CDR3 omits its conserved ending phenylalanine or tryptophan, so a read error is the likely source. The J gene is TRBJ1-3, the V gene TRBV4-3; D ambiguous. CDR1 is LGHNA and CDR2 is YSLEER in the germline V gene. Trimming stripped 0 bases from V and 0 bases from J, with 12 bases between. CDR3 size: 17 residues. The chain's CDR3 is CASSQELSRTSGNTIYN. The DNA for the CDR3 is TGCGCCAGCAGCCAAGAGTTGTCCAGGACCTCTGGAAACACCATATATAAT.

This clonotype was recorded at least ten times. The V call is TRBV28, the J call TRBJ2-4, with D possibly being TRBD2 (6 bases). The germline V gene has CDR1 MDHEN and CDR2 SYDVKM. The V gene lost 3 bases and the J gene lost 0 bases, with 12 bases spanning the gap. The CDR3 is made up of 16 amino acids. This CDR3 is CASSFRGALAKNIQYF. As DNA, the CDR3 is TGTGCCAGCAGTTTCCGCGGGGCCCTAGCCAAAAACATTCAGTACTTC.

In this sample, this clonotype turned up many times. The DNA of the CDR3 is TGCGCCAGCAAAACAGGGGCCACTGGAAACACCATATATTTT. Translation gives CASKTGATGNTIYF. The chain is built from TRBV5-1 and TRBJ1-3, with 7 bases identical to TRBD1. CDR1 SGHRS and CDR2 YFSETQ come from the germline V gene. The CDR3 extends over 14 amino acids. The ends lost 6 bases at V and 2 bases at J; junction bases unmatched: 5.

At least ten counts were recorded for this clonotype. This may arise from a read error, as a much more abundant clone is one base away. This chain uses TRBV9 with TRBJ2-1; maybe TRBD1 (6 bases). The CDR3 covers 14 residues. Germline V gene lookup returns CDR1 SGDLS and CDR2 YYNGEE. V lost 3 bases and J 3 bases, leaving 10 bases between the germline ends. CDR3 in DNA: TGTGCCAGCAGCGCCGTGGACAGCTACAATGAGCAGTTCTTC. Protein product: CASSAVDSYNEQFF.

This clonotype was found many times. This chain connects TRBV5-6 to TRBJ2-7; no clear D. The CDR3 spans 12 residues. Germline V lookup: CDR1 SGHDT, CDR2 YYEEEE. V dropped 1 base and J dropped 6 bases, with 8 bases sitting between them. This chain's CDR3 is CASSLRLGEQYF. The CDR3 DNA sequence: TGTGCCAGCAGCTTGCGTCTCGGCGAGCAGTACTTC.

This clonotype has at least ten counts. The V and J genes are TRBV5-1 and TRBJ1-1; a weak D match, TRBD1 (6 bases). The CDR3 covers 15 residues. The germline V gene encodes CDR1 SGHRS and CDR2 YFSETQ. V lost 5 bases to trimming and J lost 5 bases, with 19 bases between them. CDR3 in amino acids: CASRVGYRDRTEAFF. For the CDR3, the DNA is TGCGCCAGCAGGGTCGGGTACAGGGATCGAACTGAAGCTTTCTTT.

There are many counts of this clonotype. The genes are TRBV20-1 and TRBJ2-1; D gene ambiguous. With 5 bases removed from V and 5 bases from J, the gap between germline ends came to 13 bases. The CDR3 loop spans 13 amino acids. CDR1 and CDR2 from the germline V gene are DFQATT and SNEGSKA (reference sequence). CDR3 amino acids: CSALALRDNEQFF. CDR3 DNA sequence: TGCAGTGCTCTCGCCCTAAGGGACAATGAGCAGTTCTTC.

This clonotype was counted ten times or more. The gene calls are TRBV7-3 and TRBJ2-3; D may correspond to TRBD1 or TRBD2 (5 bases each). The germline CDR1 and CDR2 sequences are SGHTA and FQGTGA. The CDR3 spans 15 residues. Trimming left V 6 bases short and J 1 base short, with 14 bases between. This chain's CDR3 is CASSFRGLGTDTQYF. The CDR3 DNA is TGTGCCAGCAGTTTCCGGGGCCTGGGCACAGATACGCAGTATTTT.

This clonotype was seen at least ten times. This sequence joins TRBV5-1 and TRBJ1-2; 7 nucleotides match TRBD1. J gave up 8 bases and V 4 bases, and 11 bases lay outside the gene matches. Germline V lookup: CDR1 SGHRS, CDR2 YFSETQ. The CDR3 runs 14 residues. Here the CDR3 DNA reads TGCGCCAGCAGCCCCCGGGACAGCTTGATGGGCTACACCTTC. Translating gives CASSPRDSLMGYTF.

This clonotype was observed many times. This sequence joins TRBV3-1 and TRBJ1-2, with unresolved D. The CDR3 sequence is 13 residues long. Germline-derived CDR1 and CDR2 are LGHDT and YNNKEL (reference sequence). The V end lost 0 bases, the J end lost 4 bases, and 6 bases lay between the germline ends. Here the CDR3 DNA reads TGTGCCAGCAGCCAAGAGAACGTCTATGGCTACACCTTC. Its protein product is CASSQENVYGYTF. Variable domain in full (rest from reference TRBV3-1 and TRBJ1-2): DTAVSQTPKYLVTQMGNDKSIKCEQNLGHDTMYWYKQDSKKFLKIMFSYNNKELIINETVPNRFSPKSPDKAHLNLHINSLELGDSAVYFCASSQENVYGYTFGSGTRLTVV.

This clonotype has at least ten counts. The genes are TRBV4-2 and TRBJ2-5, with 9 bases lining up with TRBD1. The CDR3 length is 14 residues. Germline V CDR1 and CDR2: LGHNA, YNFKEQ. J gave up 5 bases and V 5 bases, and 6 bases lay outside the gene matches. CDR3 sequence (DNA): TGTGCCAGCAGCTCGGACAGGGGTGGGGAGACCCAGTACTTC. Translating gives CASSSDRGGETQYF.

This clonotype was detected ten times or more. This rearrangement joins TRBV5-1 to TRBJ2-3; unclear D gene. V was cut by 7 bases and J by 6 bases, with 15 bases left in between. CDR1 SGHRS and CDR2 YFSETQ come from the germline V gene. The CDR3 contains 13 residues. The CDR3 reads CASHPQMMDTQYF. The DNA for the CDR3 is TGCGCCAGCCACCCCCAGATGATGGATACGCAGTATTTT.

This clonotype was counted many times. One end of the junction is discordant with germline, which a read error may explain. The chain has TRBV5-1 and TRBJ1-1; 8 positions agree with TRBD1. Germline CDR1 SGHRS, CDR2 YFSETQ. The CDR3 consists of 16 residues. The CDR3 DNA follows: TGCGCCAGCAGATTGGGGTTCCAGGGGGCGAACACTGAAGCTTTCTTT. Its protein product is CASRLGFQGANTEAFF.

By proportion, this clonotype is medium-sized. The gene calls are TRBV5-1 and TRBJ1-4; 9 bases align to TRBD1. Looked up from germline, CDR1 is SGHRS and CDR2 is YFSETQ. After removal of 3 bases from V and 7 bases from J, the junction contained 4 bases not matched to a gene. There are 14 residues in the CDR3. The CDR3 region is CASSSGTGREKLFF. The CDR3 region has the DNA TGCGCCAGCAGCTCCGGGACAGGGCGTGAAAAACTGTTTTTT. Full variable domain (missing parts from reference TRBV5-1 and TRBJ1-4): KAGVTQTPRYLIKTRGQQVTLSCSPISGHRSVSWYQQTPGQGLQFLFEYFSETQRNKGNFPGRFSGRQFSNSRSEMNVSTLELGDSALYLCASSSGTGREKLFFGSGTQLSVL.

This clonotype was seen repeatedly, ten times or more. V usage is TRBV10-3 and J usage is TRBJ2-1; D tentatively reads TRBD1 or TRBD2 (5 bases each). Deletions cut 2 bases from V and 9 bases from J, with 17 bases between. Per the germline V gene, CDR1 is ENHRY and CDR2 is SYGVKD. This CDR3 is 15 amino acids long. CDR3 loop: CAISEGASTWGEQFF. The CDR3 DNA reads TGTGCCATCAGTGAGGGGGCTAGCACTTGGGGTGAGCAGTTCTTC.

This clonotype was seen ten or more times. The chain links TRBV12-3 or TRBV12-4 to TRBJ2-6; either TRBD1 or TRBD2 may supply D (5 bases each). Trimming stripped 8 bases from V and 0 bases from J, with 17 bases between. This CDR3 spans 17 amino acids. The CDR3 spells CASGFRDGRSGANVLTF. CDR3 nucleotides: TGTGCCAGCGGCTTCCGGGACGGACGCTCTGGGGCCAACGTCCTGACTTTC.

The table lists this clonotype with a few counts. The rearrangement links TRBV20-1 to TRBJ1-2; D call uncertain. V was shortened by 3 bases and J by 2 bases, with 7 bases between the two germline ends. The CDR3 consists of 12 residues. Germline V gives CDR1 DFQATT, CDR2 SNEGSKA (reference sequence). CDR3 DNA sequence: TGCAGTGCTAGGACGGGAAACTATGGCTACACCTTC. This translates into CSARTGNYGYTF.

This clonotype was picked up many times. V usage is TRBV20-1 and J usage is TRBJ2-3, with D tentatively TRBD2 (6 bases). Trimming cost V 3 bases and J 4 bases, with 11 bases left between them. The CDR3 loop spans 13 amino acids. Germline assignment: CDR1 DFQATT and CDR2 SNEGSKA (reference sequence). For the CDR3, the DNA is TGCAGTGCTAGTTTGCGGGGTGCAGATACGCAGTATTTT. Amino acids: CSASLRGADTQYF.

The sample holds many counts of this clonotype. The CDR3 protein is CSASGDGRNYGYTF. The CDR3 DNA follows: TGCAGTGCTAGTGGGGACGGAAGGAACTATGGCTACACCTTC. The V call is TRBV20-1, the J call TRBJ1-2, with D perhaps matching TRBD1 (5 bases). This CDR3 region has 14 residues. V lost 3 bases and J lost 2, with 13 bases in between. Looked up from germline, CDR1 is DFQATT and CDR2 is SNEGSKA (reference sequence).